This paragraph covers one TCR beta chain sequence. Its antigen remains unknown. The CDR3 has 16 residues. Trimming removed 7 bases from V and 0 bases from J, with 16 bases in between. The germline CDR1 and CDR2 sequences are ENHRY and SYGVKD. This specimen belongs to a study of regulatory T cells in long-lasting Graves disease. Whole-study findings and limits: Persistent disease preferred TRBV28, TRBJ1-2 and TRBJ2-5; new disease, TRBV20-1 and TRBJ2-1. The study found lower TCR diversity in persistent Graves' patients than in newly diagnosed ones. Those with persistent disease had in common more public clonotypes (around 2,700) than new patients (966).

The time point: persistent/refractory GD, antithyroid drugs over 5 years with positive TRAb. Preparation of the TCR library used RNA extracted from PBMCs. CDR3 regions were amplified by Arm-PCR using iRepertoire HTBI primers to build TCR beta libraries. TCRdb itself ran the multiplex PCR reads through MiXCR, one entry per CDR3 protein. The top ten hold 40% to 50% of the sample, which has approximately 690,000 distinct CDR3 sequences, roughly 30% seen once. The chain joins TRBV10-3 to TRBJ2-1; possible D gene TRBD1, 6 bases. The sequencing used peripheral blood mononuclear cells (PBMCs), collected when the disease was refractory, from a patient treated with antithyroid drugs. The sequence was obtained from a female donor with Graves disease. CDR3 sequence: CAITSDSSSSYNEQFF. CDR3 DNA sequence: TGTGCCATCACTTCGGACAGCTCGAGCTCCTACAATGAGCAGTTCTTC.